Following are 27 T cell receptor beta chains from one sample sequenced in a study of neoadjuvant anti-PD-1 for oral cavity cancer. Profiled with immunoSEQ multiplex PCR; TCRdb holds only in-frame clones, not every one. Of fewer than 90,000 clones in the sample, more than 80% were seen once. This specimen was PBMCs, taken before nivolumab (anti-PD-1) treatment. These TCRs come from a person aged 35 to 85 with oral cavity squamous cell carcinoma.

The chain links TRBV29-1 to TRBJ2-3, with 12 bases fitting TRBD2. CDR3 length: 14 residues. Germline V gene lookup returns CDR1 SQVTM and CDR2 ANQGSEA. V was pared by 4 bases and J by 4 bases, with 3 bases of the junction left unmatched. Written as DNA, the CDR3 is TGCAGCGTTGTCCGGACTAGCGGGGCAGATACGCAGTATTTT. Translated, it gives CSVVRTSGADTQYF.

In DNA, the CDR3 is TGTGCCAGCAGATTAGACGGGACCGGGGAGCTGTTTTTT. This translates into CASRLDGTGELFF. V and J are TRBV6-1 and TRBJ2-2; D is uncertain. V lost 6 bases and J lost 5, with 10 bases in between. The germline V gene encodes CDR1 MNHNS and CDR2 SASEGT. CDR3 length: 13 residues.

This rearrangement joins TRBV6-1 to TRBJ2-7; D assignment may be TRBD1 or TRBD2 (5 bases each). The V and J ends lost 6 bases and 5 bases respectively, with 17 bases between them. Germline assignment: CDR1 MNHNS and CDR2 SASEGT. The length of the CDR3 is 14 residues. The CDR3 is CASRPRDPRDEQYF. The CDR3 DNA reads TGTGCCAGCAGACCAAGGGACCCCAGGGACGAGCAGTACTTC.

This clone was observed once. The chain links TRBV30 to TRBJ2-7, with 8 bases matching TRBD1. Germline V gene sequence: CDR1 GTSNPN, CDR2 SVGIG (reference sequence). The CDR3 length is 14 residues. Trimming at V came to 0 bases and at J to 2 bases, leaving 3 bases not matched to a gene. As DNA, the CDR3 is TGTGCCTGGAGTGTACAGGGGGGAACCTACGAGCAGTACTTC. Residues: CAWSVQGGTYEQYF.

The chain has TRBV29-1 and TRBJ1-3; no reliable D call. CDR1 is SQVTM, CDR2 ANQGSEA, per germline. This CDR3 contains 12 residues. V lost 7 bases and J lost 1, with 8 bases in between. CDR3: CSGGVSGNTIYF. CDR3 DNA: TGCAGCGGGGGTGTTTCTGGAAACACCATATATTTT.

This chain connects TRBV5-1 to TRBJ2-1, with D possibly being TRBD1 or TRBD2 (6 bases each). The germline V gene has CDR1 SGHRS and CDR2 YFSETQ. V lost 0 bases to trimming and J lost 4 bases, with 11 bases between them. The CDR3 has 15 amino acids. CDR3 sequence (DNA): TGCGCCAGCAGCTTGGCGGAGGGGGTATACAATGAGCAGTTCTTC. Encoded protein: CASSLAEGVYNEQFF.

This sequence joins TRBV5-6 and TRBJ2-1, with D possibly being TRBD2 (6 bases). Trimming pared 3 bases from V and 3 bases from J, leaving 10 bases between. The V gene's germline CDR1 is SGHDT and CDR2 YYEEEE. The CDR3 contains 14 residues. This CDR3 is CASSSGGYYNEQFF. CDR3 nucleotide sequence: TGTGCCAGCAGCTCCGGGGGTTACTACAATGAGCAGTTCTTC.

The chain links TRBV2 to TRBJ2-1; 10 positions agree with TRBD2. Germline CDR1 reads SNHLY; CDR2 reads FYNNEI. The V segment lost 3 bases and the J segment 9 bases; nucleotides outside the gene matches: 8. The CDR3 extends over 15 amino acids. The CDR3 DNA is TGTGCCAGCAGTGATGGGCTAGCGGGAGCTAGTGAGCAGTTCTTC. This encodes CASSDGLAGASEQFF. Complete variable domain (other parts from reference TRBV2 and TRBJ2-1): EPEVTQTPSHQVTQMGQEVILRCVPISNHLYFYWYRQILGQKVEFLVSFYNNEISEKSEIFDDQFSVERPDGSNFTLKIRSTKLEDSAMYFCASSDGLAGASEQFFGPGTRLTVL.

This chain uses TRBV2 with TRBJ2-7; D unclear. The CDR3 covers 14 residues. With 1 base removed from V and 3 bases from J, the gap between germline ends came to 10 bases. Germline CDR1 and CDR2: SNHLY and FYNNEI. The CDR3 coding sequence is TGTGCCAGCAGTGAAGGACCGCCGTTCTACGAGCAGTACTTC. This sequence encodes CASSEGPPFYEQYF.

The chain combines TRBV19 with TRBJ2-1; tentative D call: TRBD2 (6 bases). V lost 1 base, J lost 7 bases, and 14 bases lay in between. The CDR3 spans 15 residues. Germline CDR1 is LNHDA and CDR2 is SQIVND (reference sequence). CDR3 sequence: CASSIAPYAGNEQFF. CDR3 bases: TGTGCCAGTAGTATAGCGCCTTACGCGGGGAATGAGCAGTTCTTC.

This clone occurred once. The CDR3 region has the DNA TGTGCCAGCTTAGGGACTAGCGGGTCGGGGCCCACAGATACGCAGTATTTT. Translating gives CASLGTSGSGPTDTQYF. The chain joins TRBV2 to TRBJ2-3; 12 bases align to TRBD2. Trimming removed 8 bases from V and 2 bases from J; junction bases left unmatched: 11. CDR1 SNHLY and CDR2 FYNNEI come from the germline V gene. The CDR3 is made up of 17 amino acids.

J is TRBJ2-2 and V is TRBV18; no clear D gene. Germline V gene lookup returns CDR1 KGHSH and CDR2 LQKENI. The CDR3 runs to 15 residues. The V and J ends lost 3 bases and 0 bases respectively, with 8 bases between them. This CDR3 is CASSPGETNTGELFF. The CDR3 DNA reads as TGTGCCAGCTCACCGGGTGAGACGAACACCGGGGAGCTGTTTTTT.

The chain is built from TRBV19 and TRBJ2-5; possibly TRBD2 for D (6 bases). The CDR3 is 15 residues long. CDR1 is LNHDA and CDR2 is SQIVND in the germline V gene (reference sequence). V lost 3 bases to trimming and J lost 4 bases, with 15 bases between them. CDR3 sequence: CASSILAKVGETQYF. CDR3 DNA: TGTGCCAGTAGTATTCTAGCGAAAGTAGGAGAGACCCAGTACTTC.

J is TRBJ1-2 and V is TRBV7-8; 9 bases align to TRBD1. Germline V gene lookup returns CDR1 SGHVS and CDR2 FQNEAQ. The length of the CDR3 is 14 residues. V shed 4 bases, J shed 3 bases, and the junction held 3 bases outside the gene matches. The CDR3 sequence is CASSSRTGDYGYTF. The DNA for the CDR3 is TGTGCCAGCAGCTCTAGGACAGGGGACTATGGCTACACCTTC.

The genes are TRBV29-1 and TRBJ2-2; D perhaps matches TRBD1 (6 bases). Germline CDR1 is SQVTM and CDR2 is ANQGSEA. Trimming cost V 6 bases and J 2 bases, with 13 bases left between them. This CDR3 is 14 amino acids long. CDR3: CSVSWGRNTGELFF. The CDR3 DNA sequence: TGCAGCGTCTCTTGGGGGCGCAACACCGGGGAGCTGTTTTTT.

The chain links TRBV4-2 to TRBJ2-2, with D possibly being TRBD1 (6 bases). This CDR3 region has 16 residues. The germline V gene encodes CDR1 LGHNA and CDR2 YNFKEQ. With 3 bases removed from V and 5 bases from J, the gap between germline ends came to 16 bases. CDR3 protein: CASSQEARTGTGELFF. Here the CDR3 DNA reads TGTGCCAGCAGCCAGGAAGCGAGAACAGGGACCGGGGAGCTGTTTTTT.

A note on this clone: Other DNA sequences in the same sample also yield this CDR3. This chain links TRBV11-3 with TRBJ2-1, with 9 bases that match TRBD2. CDR1 and CDR2 (germline): SGHNT, YENEEA. V trimming: 3 bases; J trimming: 7 bases; junction bases outside the gene matches: 7. The CDR3 has 15 residues. CDR3 in amino acids: CASSFSSGTWNEQFF. CDR3 sequence (DNA): TGTGCCAGCAGCTTTTCTAGCGGGACGTGGAATGAGCAGTTCTTC.

The V call is TRBV5-1, the J call TRBJ2-2, with D unclear. CDR1 and CDR2 (germline): SGHRS, YFSETQ. The CDR3 has 15 residues. V dropped 4 bases and J dropped 5 bases, with 15 bases sitting between them. The CDR3 DNA reads TGCGCCAGCAGCCCCCTCGTGTCGGAAACCGGGGAGCTGTTTTTT. It specifies CASSPLVSETGELFF.

The V and J genes are TRBV19 and TRBJ1-5, with 9 positions matching TRBD1. Germline CDR1 is LNHDA and CDR2 is SQIVND (reference sequence). The V and J ends lost 7 bases and 4 bases, in that order; junction bases with no gene match: 8. This CDR3 spans 15 amino acids. The CDR3 protein is CASKKQGAENQPQHF. The CDR3 DNA reads as TGTGCCAGTAAAAAACAGGGGGCGGAAAATCAGCCCCAGCATTTT.

The rearrangement joins TRBV9 to TRBJ1-2; maybe TRBD1 (5 bases). This CDR3 spans 15 amino acids. The germline V gene encodes CDR1 SGDLS and CDR2 YYNGEE. V lost 0 bases to trimming and J lost 7 bases, with 16 bases between them. The CDR3 loop is CASSVGIMGTTGYTF. For the CDR3, the DNA is TGTGCCAGCAGCGTAGGGATAATGGGGACGACTGGCTACACCTTC.

This clone was observed a few times. The V and J genes are TRBV28 and TRBJ1-1, with D perhaps matching TRBD1 (6 bases). Looked up from germline, CDR1 is MDHEN and CDR2 is SYDVKM. The CDR3 covers 13 residues. Trimming cost V 3 bases and J 1 base, with 6 bases left between them. Written as DNA, the CDR3 is TGTGCCAGCAGTTTGGGACAGAACACTGAAGCTTTCTTT. Translating gives CASSLGQNTEAFF.

V is TRBV2 and J is TRBJ1-5; D possibly corresponds to TRBD1 (6 bases). There are 15 residues in the CDR3. V gave up 6 bases and J gave up 0 bases, with 12 bases separating them. Per germline, CDR1 SNHLY and CDR2 FYNNEI. The CDR3 DNA reads as TGTGCCAGCAGCCGAGACAGGATTAGCAATCAGCCCCAGCATTTT. It encodes CASSRDRISNQPQHF.

The genes are TRBV5-4 and TRBJ2-7; 13 positions agree with TRBD2. Germline CDR1 SGHNT, CDR2 YYREEE (reference sequence). The length of the CDR3 is 16 residues. V shed 0 bases, J shed 4 bases, and the junction held 4 bases outside the gene matches. The CDR3 region is CASSLGGLAGSYEQYF. CDR3 sequence (DNA): TGTGCCAGCAGCTTGGGGGGACTAGCGGGAAGTTACGAGCAGTACTTC.

The V call is TRBV19, the J call TRBJ2-4; the D gene is possibly TRBD1 (6 bases). The CDR3 spans 15 residues. Trimming stripped 5 bases from V and 6 bases from J, with 17 bases between. CDR1 is LNHDA and CDR2 is SQIVND in the germline V gene (reference sequence). Written as DNA, the CDR3 is TGTGCCAGTAGTTCGACTGGACAGATCGGAAACATTCAGTACTTC. Its translation: CASSSTGQIGNIQYF.

This chain connects TRBV10-3 to TRBJ1-2; the D is unclear. Trimming pared 6 bases from V and 6 bases from J, leaving 11 bases between. CDR1 ENHRY and CDR2 SYGVKD come from the germline V gene. The CDR3 is 12 amino acids. The CDR3 coding sequence is TGTGCCATCAGGAGAGAACTACATGGCTACACCTTC. This translates into CAIRRELHGYTF.

The gene calls are TRBV11-2 and TRBJ1-2, with D hard to call. Trimming took 5 bases from V and 3 from J, leaving 13 bases between them. Germline V gives CDR1 SGHAT, CDR2 FQNNGV. CDR3 size: 14 residues. The CDR3 nucleotides read TGTGCCAGCAGCCCGCGGGGAGAGTACTATGGCTACACCTTC. Translating gives CASSPRGEYYGYTF.

The CDR3 spells CASSYAGTGQETQYF. DNA of the CDR3: TGTGCCAGCAGTTATGCCGGGACGGGACAAGAGACCCAGTACTTC. The gene calls are TRBV6-5 and TRBJ2-5; the D call may be TRBD1 or TRBD2 (5 bases each). Trimming took 3 bases from V and 2 from J, leaving 13 bases between them. The CDR3 length is 15 residues. CDR1 and CDR2 from the germline V gene are MNHEY and SVGAGI.